The clone carrying this T cell receptor beta chain was seen a few times. Its antigen is undetermined. This entry is derived from a study of T cells after yellow fever vaccination. Broader study findings: Contaminating bulk clonotypes could be abundant in FACS-sorted repertoires. Though it reached lower strength, the secondary response hit its peak faster, day 5 versus 15.

5'RACE template switching added a universal primer site and UMIs to TCR cDNA. In TCRdb, the 5' RACE reads were re-called with MiXCR into one record per CDR3 protein. Among 350,000 to 450,000 distinct CDR3 sequences, around a sixth were seen once, and the ten largest hold 15% to 20%. The source material was PBMCs, sampled before the yellow fever booster vaccination. The sequence was collected from a young man who received the YFV17D yellow fever vaccine.

CDR3 sequence reads: CASSRAGGIDTQYF. In nucleotides, the CDR3 is TGTGCCAGCAGCCGGGCGGGGGGGATTGATACGCAGTATTTT. The chain uses TRBV7-6 and TRBJ2-3, with 9 bases aligning to TRBD2. CDR3 length: 14 residues. Germline V gene data show CDR1 as SGHVS and CDR2 as FNYEAQ. The ends lost 5 bases at V and 6 bases at J; junction bases unmatched: 6.